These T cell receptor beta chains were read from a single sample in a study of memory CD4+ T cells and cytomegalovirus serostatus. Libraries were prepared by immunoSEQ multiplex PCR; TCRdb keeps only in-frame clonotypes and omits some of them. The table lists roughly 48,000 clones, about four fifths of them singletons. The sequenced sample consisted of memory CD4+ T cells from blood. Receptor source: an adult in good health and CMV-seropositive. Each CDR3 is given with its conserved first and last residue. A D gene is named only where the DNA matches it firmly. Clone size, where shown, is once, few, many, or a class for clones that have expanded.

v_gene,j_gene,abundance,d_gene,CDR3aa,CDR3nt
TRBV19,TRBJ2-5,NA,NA,CASRQSGETQYF,TGTGCCAGTAGGCAGTCAGGGGAGACCCAGTACTTC
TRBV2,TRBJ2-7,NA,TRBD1,CASSPGQGSYEQYF,TGTGCCAGCAGTCCGGGACAGGGGTCCTACGAGCAGTACTTC
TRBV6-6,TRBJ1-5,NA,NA,CASSYSSARPQHF,TGTGCCAGCAGTTACTCCTCGGCTCGGCCCCAGCATTTT
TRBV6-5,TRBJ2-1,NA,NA,CASSEGGKNEQFF,TGTGCCAGCAGTGAGGGGGGTAAAAATGAGCAGTTCTTC
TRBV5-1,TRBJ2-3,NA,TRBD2,CASSSLGRESTDTQYF,TGCGCCAGCAGCTCCTTAGGGCGGGAGTCCACAGATACGCAGTATTTT
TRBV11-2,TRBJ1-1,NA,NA,CASSLVPQNTEAFF,TGTGCCAGCAGCTTAGTCCCCCAGAACACTGAAGCTTTCTTT
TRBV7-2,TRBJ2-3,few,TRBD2,CASSLAPSGGRVDTQYF,TGTGCCAGCAGCTTAGCCCCTAGCGGGGGGCGGGTAGATACGCAGTATTTT
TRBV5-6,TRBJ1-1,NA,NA,CASSLGVTEAFF,TGTGCCAGCAGCTTGGGTGTCACTGAAGCTTTCTTT
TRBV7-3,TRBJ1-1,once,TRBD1,CASSRDRVRNTEAFF,TGTGCCAGCAGTAGGGACAGGGTGAGGAACACTGAAGCTTTCTTT
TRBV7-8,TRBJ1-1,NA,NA,CASSLKGPRAGSEAFF,TGTGCCAGCAGCTTAAAGGGTCCTAGGGCCGGCTCCGAAGCTTTCTTT
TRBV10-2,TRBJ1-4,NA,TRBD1,CATGEGARLWATNEKLFF,TGCGCCACTGGAGAGGGGGCGCGGCTGTGGGCAACTAATGAAAAACTGTTTTTT
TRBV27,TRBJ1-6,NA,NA,CASRQENSPLHF,TGTGCCAGCAGACAGGAAAATTCACCCCTCCACTTT